This entry concerns a single TCR beta chain. Its antigen remains unknown. The sample originates from a study of T cells in localized non-small cell lung cancer. Study-level points and caveats: Uninvolved adjacent lung showed higher T cell clonality than tumor. In the blood, greater T cell density corresponded to longer overall survival. Heterogeneity stays possible, as sequencing covered only one tumor region.

The CDR3 sequence is 14 residues long. Germline V gives CDR1 SGHNT, CDR2 YENEEA. V lost 5 bases to trimming and J lost 5 bases; unmatched junction nucleotides: 7. Libraries were prepared by immunoSEQ multiplex PCR; TCRdb keeps only in-frame clonotypes and omits some of them. The data show more than 2,500 clones, around 42% seen once. Here the sequenced sample was lung tumor tissue, taken before any cancer treatment. The chain couples TRBV11-3 to TRBJ1-1; TRBD1 matches 8 bases. The source is a male donor aged 60 or over with stage I squamous cell lung carcinoma. This CDR3 reads CASSPGQGGTEAFF. The CDR3 DNA follows: TGTGCCAGCAGCCCCGGACAGGGAGGAACTGAAGCTTTCTTT.